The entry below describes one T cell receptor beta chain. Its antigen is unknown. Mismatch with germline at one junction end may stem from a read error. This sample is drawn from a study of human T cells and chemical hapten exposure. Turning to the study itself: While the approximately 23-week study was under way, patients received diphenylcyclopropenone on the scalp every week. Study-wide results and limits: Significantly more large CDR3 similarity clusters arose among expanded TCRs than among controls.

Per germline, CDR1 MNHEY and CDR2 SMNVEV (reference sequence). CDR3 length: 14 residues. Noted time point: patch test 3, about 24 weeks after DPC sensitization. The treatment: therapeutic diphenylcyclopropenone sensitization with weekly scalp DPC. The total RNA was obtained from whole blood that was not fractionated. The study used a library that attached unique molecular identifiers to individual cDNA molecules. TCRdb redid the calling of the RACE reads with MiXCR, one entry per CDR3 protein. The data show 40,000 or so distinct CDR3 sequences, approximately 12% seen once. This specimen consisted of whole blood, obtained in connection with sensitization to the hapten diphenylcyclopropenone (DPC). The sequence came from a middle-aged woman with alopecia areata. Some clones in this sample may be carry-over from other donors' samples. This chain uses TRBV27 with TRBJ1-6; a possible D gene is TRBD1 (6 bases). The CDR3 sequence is CASSLVSGDSPLHF. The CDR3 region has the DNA TGTGCCAGTAGTTTGGTGTCAGGGGATTCACCCCTCCACTTT.